The 9 T cell receptor beta chains presented below share a single source sample, sequenced in a study of T-cell memory formation after mild COVID-19. TCRdb reprocessed the 5' RACE reads with MiXCR, giving one entry per CDR3 protein. Of some 100,000 distinct CDR3 sequences in the sample, approximately 12% were seen once. The sample was PBMCs or a T cell subset sorted from them (not recorded which). The receptors were gathered from a man aged 18 to 30 who had mild COVID-19 (a few samples of this study predate the infection). Cell type and time point are not known.

This clonotype appeared a few times. The DNA for the CDR3 is TGCAGTGCTAACAGAGGTGATTTGAACACTGAAGCTTTCTTT. Protein product: CSANRGDLNTEAFF. The chain has TRBV20-1 and TRBJ1-1; unclear D gene. The CDR3 contains 14 residues. Germline lookup yields CDR1 DFQATT and CDR2 SNEGSKA (reference sequence). V lost 4 bases to trimming and J lost 0 bases, with 12 bases between them.

V is TRBV29-1 and J is TRBJ2-3; D perhaps matches TRBD2 (7 bases). Looked up from germline, CDR1 is SQVTM and CDR2 is ANQGSEA. V lost 4 bases to trimming and J lost 5 bases, with 16 bases between them. The CDR3 is 14 residues long. The CDR3 nucleotides are TGCAGCGTTGTATTGGCGGGGGCTGTAGATACGCAGTATTTT. Translating it yields CSVVLAGAVDTQYF.

This clonotype was counted between two and nine times. V is TRBV7-7 and J is TRBJ1-4, with D possibly TRBD1 on 6 matching bases. The CDR3 is 15 amino acids. The V end lost 3 bases, the J end lost 3 bases, and 11 bases lay between the germline ends. CDR1 is SSHAT, CDR2 FNYEAQ, per germline (reference sequence). CDR3: CASSFSGAPNEKLFF. CDR3 sequence (DNA): TGTGCCAGCAGCTTTTCAGGGGCCCCTAATGAAAAACTGTTTTTT. The full variable domain, in which reference TRBV7-7 and TRBJ1-4 provide the parts outside the CDR3, is GAGVSQSPRYKVTKRGQDVTLRCDPISSHATLYWYQQALGQGPEFLTYFNYEAQPDKSGLPSDRFSAERPEGSISTLTIQRTEQRDSAMYRCASSFSGAPNEKLFFGSGTQLSVL.

J is TRBJ1-1 and V is TRBV7-2, with TRBD1 as a possible D gene (5 bases). The CDR3 loop spans 13 amino acids. V was cut by 5 bases and J by 6 bases, with 13 bases left in between. The germline gives CDR1 SGHTA, CDR2 FQGNSA. The CDR3 bases are TGTGCCAGCAGCCCCTGGAGGGGCGCTGAAGCTTTCTTT. This codes for CASSPWRGAEAFF.

This clonotype was picked up a small number of times. The V gene is TRBV11-2, the J gene TRBJ2-1; a possible D gene is TRBD1 (6 bases). V was trimmed by 4 bases and J by 0 bases, leaving 10 bases between them. The germline V gene encodes CDR1 SGHAT and CDR2 FQNNGV. The CDR3 consists of 15 residues. Written as DNA, the CDR3 is TGTGCCAGCAGCTATGAAGGGGGCTCCTACAATGAGCAGTTCTTC. Its translation is CASSYEGGSYNEQFF. The full variable domain, completed using reference TRBV11-2 and TRBJ2-1, is EAGVAQSPRYKIIEKRQSVAFWCNPISGHATLYWYQQILGQGPKLLIQFQNNGVVDDSQLPKDRFSAERLKGVDSTLKIQPAKLEDSAVYLCASSYEGGSYNEQFFGPGTRLTVL.

The rearrangement links TRBV27 to TRBJ2-6, with D perhaps TRBD1 or TRBD2 (6 bases each). The CDR3 totals 15 residues. V gave up 5 bases and J gave up 0 bases, with 8 bases separating them. Germline loops: CDR1 MNHEY, CDR2 SMNVEV (reference sequence). DNA of the CDR3: TGTGCCAGCAGTCCGGGGGCCTCTGGGGCCAACGTCCTGACTTTC. Protein product: CASSPGASGANVLTF.

This clonotype has a handful of counts. The chain uses TRBV12-3 or TRBV12-4 and TRBJ1-5; tentative D call: TRBD1 (6 bases). The ends were cut back, 6 bases at V and 8 bases at J, with 23 bases in the middle. The CDR3 covers 16 residues. The chain's CDR3 is CASRISWTVSTEPQHF. The CDR3 DNA reads TGTGCCAGCAGGATCTCTTGGACAGTCTCGACGGAGCCCCAGCATTTT.

The chain joins TRBV4-3 to TRBJ2-3; TRBD1 aligns across 10 bases. This CDR3 has 16 residues. Trimming cost V 0 bases and J 6 bases; bases outside gene matches: 6. The germline gives CDR1 LGHNA, CDR2 YSLEER. CDR3 protein: CASSQDRTGGADTQYF. Written as DNA, the CDR3 is TGCGCCAGCAGCCAAGATCGGACAGGGGGGGCGGATACGCAGTATTTT.

The chain carries TRBV12-3 or TRBV12-4 and TRBJ2-1, with 7 bases fitting TRBD1. The J segment lost 8 bases and the V segment lost 3 bases, leaving 7 bases of the junction unmatched. The CDR3 extends over 14 amino acids. The CDR3 DNA sequence: TGTGCCAGCAGTTTGGAGACAGGGATGTATGAGCAGTTCTTC. It is translated as CASSLETGMYEQFF.